This T cell receptor beta chain was sequenced for a study of blood T cell repertoires in COVID-19. Study background: Some COVID-19 samples were acute and others convalescent; all came from the United States, Italy and Spain. The cDNA or gDNA used as material had been derived from T cells, B-cell-depleted T cells, or PBMCs.

In the original analysis: Reference gene primer amplification gave estimated nucleated cell counts. Sequencing was performed with immunoSEQ multiplex PCR; in TCRdb, only in-frame clones are kept and a portion is missing. The V and J calls and the clone size are those of that table, but D and trimming were determined from the DNA. Of 90,000 to 130,000 clones listed, about 88% are singletons. Germline lookup yields CDR1 DFQATT and CDR2 SNEGSKA (reference sequence). The CDR3 is 11 amino acids. V lost 1 base and J 4 bases, leaving 4 bases between the germline ends. This clone appeared once. This clonotype was obtained from a human donor in a cohort sampled during active COVID-19. The sequencing sample was made of peripheral blood. J is TRBJ2-5 and V is TRBV20-1; D ambiguous. CDR3 sequence reads: CSARGAETQYF. For the CDR3, the DNA is TGCAGTGCTAGAGGGGCAGAGACCCAGTACTTC.